This paragraph covers one T cell receptor (beta chain) sequence. Its recognized antigen is unknown. One base away there is no much larger clone; base qualities are not given. Library preparation was by 5' RACE. For sequencing, an Illumina HiSeq 2000 was employed. A universal primer binding site was added through template switching, and the final cDNA carried a unique molecular identifier so that TCR cDNA molecules could be counted accurately. Specific primers in the conserved constant-segment region were used to synthesize first-strand cDNA for TCR alpha and beta chains. To control for contamination, every cDNA library was double barcoded, receiving both a SMART-Mk sample barcode and Illumina barcodes. TruSeq adapter sequences along with Illumina sample barcodes were introduced in two successive PCR steps. TCR alpha and beta cDNA libraries were sequenced on the Illumina HiSeq platform with custom primers. Per the source publication's procedure: Unique molecular identifiers were extracted from raw reads with MiGEC, and CDR3 positions were determined with MiXCR. For each individual, recombination models were inferred using an EM algorithm with the repgenHMM and IGoR tools. The analysis of shared clonotypes was done with the tcR package in R, with sharing normalized by the product of cloneset sizes. To study raw recombination without the effects of thymic and clonal selection, out-of-frame nonproductive sequences were analyzed. The raw public reads went through TCRdb reprocessing: fastp at Q25, MiXCR clone calling, in-frame beta chains kept. Entries are consolidated by CDR3 protein sequence, retaining the most common genes and DNA. The authors' filters were not applied to this entry. In all, the sample holds about 530,000 distinct CDR3 sequences, and around 20% of those were seen once. More than 0.4% of the sample is taken by the ten largest.

The sample is drawn from a study of identical twins (dated by TCRdb to 2016 to 2017). With regard to the full study: To test whether fetal clonotypes persist, the study used deep sequencing on TCR alpha and beta repertoires from monozygotic twins, unrelated adults of various ages, and cord blood. To rule out contamination, the twin experiments were replicated at different times with different library preparation protocols. The paper's findings and limits, for the study overall: Abundant cord blood beta clonotypes had fewer insertions, young adult naive repertoires showed a similar but weaker trend, and memory repertoires showed no such trend. A weaker excess of twin sharing was found in beta out-of-frame sequences because the signal-to-noise ratio was lowered by fewer shared sequences. Invariant T cells such as MAIT and iNKT could partly confound zero-insertion analyses, although diverse VJ usage argued against such confounding for most clonotypes. Out-of-frame TCR alpha sequences shared between twins showed an excess of low generation-probability sequences compared with coincidental sharing between unrelated individuals. In monozygotic twins, out-of-frame TCR alpha sharing was systematically underestimated by recombination models, although the models agreed with sharing between unrelated individuals. Conclusions relied on cross-sectional statistical analysis, since the same donors could not be followed over many years.

Every donor was a healthy Caucasian. Three pairs of female monozygotic twins, all aged 18 to 29 years, were included in the twin cohort. Positive isolation kits from Invitrogen were used to isolate CD4+ and CD8+ T cell populations. CDR1 and CDR2 were assigned from the germline V gene as ENHRY and SYGVKD. Cut back by 6 bases and 4 bases, the V and J ends lie 9 bases apart. From cysteine to phenylalanine, the CDR3 is 13 amino acids long. Only CDR3 DNA remains: 39 bases, in frame from the first base. The same data also contributed to another study, on yellow fever vaccine responses in identical twins. The second paper states: According to the authors, in identical twins the way T cells responded to vaccination appeared partly convergent and partly personalized. Focusing on identical twins, the study followed the T cell clones that responded to the vaccine, and did so with precision.

Sequenced material: CD4+ T cells sorted from blood. This clonotype was sampled from a young woman in good health. This receptor chain uses TRBV10-3 and TRBJ2-2; the best D guess is TRBD1, with 6 bases matching. The CDR3 protein: CAIRADSTGELFF. The bases read TGTGCCATCAGGGCGGACAGCACCGGGGAGCTGTTTTTT.